The clone carrying this T cell receptor (beta chain) was picked up one time. As yet, its antigen is unknown. Here immunoSEQ multiplex PCR was the method, and the copy in TCRdb shows in-frame clones only, minus some. The data show around 53,000 clones, 86% seen once. Autoimmune disease history or systemic immunosuppression meant exclusion. The sample is drawn from a study of OX40 agonist ivuxolimab in advanced cancers. Across the study: Age averaged approximately 60 years (range roughly 23 to 79), and 70% to 85% were male.

This CDR3 has 17 amino acids. Per the germline V gene, CDR1 is SGHAT and CDR2 is FQNNGV. Trimming cost V 1 base and J 3 bases, with 18 bases left between them. Overall study findings and caveats: Low normalized T-cell clonal expansion was additionally recorded for some nonresponders. Antigens targeted by the expanded peripheral T cells were not determined.

The source is an adult with an advanced solid tumor such as melanoma, head and neck, liver or kidney cancer. Sequencing used CD4+ or CD8+ T cells sorted from blood, obtained in a trial of the OX40 agonist ivuxolimab. V and J are TRBV11-2 and TRBJ2-5, with unresolved D. The CDR3 loop is CASSLAVYTLSEETQYF. In nucleotides, the CDR3 is TGTGCCAGCAGCTTAGCCGTTTATACCCTAAGTGAAGAGACCCAGTACTTC. Filled out from reference TRBV11-2 and TRBJ2-5, the complete variable domain reads EAGVAQSPRYKIIEKRQSVAFWCNPISGHATLYWYQQILGQGPKLLIQFQNNGVVDDSQLPKDRFSAERLKGVDSTLKIQPAKLEDSAVYLCASSLAVYTLSEETQYFGPGTRLLVL.